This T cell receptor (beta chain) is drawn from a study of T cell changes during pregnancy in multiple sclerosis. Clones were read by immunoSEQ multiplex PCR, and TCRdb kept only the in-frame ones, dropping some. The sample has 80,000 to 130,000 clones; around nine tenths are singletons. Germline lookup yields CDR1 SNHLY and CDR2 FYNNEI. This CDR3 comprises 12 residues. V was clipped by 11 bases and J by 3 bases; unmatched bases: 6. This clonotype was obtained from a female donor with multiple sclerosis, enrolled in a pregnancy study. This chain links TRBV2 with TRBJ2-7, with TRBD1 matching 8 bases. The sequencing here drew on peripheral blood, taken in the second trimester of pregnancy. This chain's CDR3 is CACNRGNYEQYF. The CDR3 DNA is TGTGCCTGCAACAGGGGGAACTACGAGCAGTACTTC.